A selection of T cell receptor beta chains follows, all from one sample in a study of blood T cell repertoires in COVID-19. Assay used: immunoSEQ multiplex PCR; TCRdb lists only in-frame clones, some missing. Of about 310,000 clones in the sample, 90% were seen once. Sample: PBMCs or T cells enriched from blood (not recorded which). The receptors here all came from a woman aged 18-29 years with acute COVID-19. Both conserved end residues are part of each CDR3. A D gene is named only where the DNA matches it firmly. Only some rows state a clone size, as once, few, many or a class for expanded clones.

V gene	clone size	J gene	D gene	CDR3 DNA	CDR3 protein
TRBV10-3	NA	TRBJ2-1	TRBD2	TGTGCCATCAGTGAGTCGCGACTAGCGGTATACAATGAGCAGTTCTTC	CAISESRLAVYNEQFF
TRBV5-6	NA	TRBJ1-5	NA	TGTGCCAGCAGCTTGGGGGGAGGGCGTCAGCCCCAGCATTTT	CASSLGGGRQPQHF
TRBV7-2	NA	TRBJ2-7	NA	TGTGCCAGCAGCCTGCTGCCGACTTGGCGCCCGAGCTCCTACGAGCAGTACTTC	CASSLLPTWRPSSYEQYF
TRBV28	NA	TRBJ2-5	TRBD2	TGTGCCAGCAGCAGACCTAGCGGGGGGGAGACCCAGTACTTC	CASSRPSGGETQYF
TRBV2	NA	TRBJ1-5	NA	TGTGCCAGCACGGGGGGGCGCTTCGAACCCCAGCATTTT	CASTGGRFEPQHF
TRBV28	NA	TRBJ2-7	NA	TGTGCCACCCGAAATTCAGGGTACCCCTACGAGCAGTACTTC	CATRNSGYPYEQYF
TRBV28	NA	TRBJ1-6	NA	TGTGCCAGCAGTACCCTTTATAGGGGAAACTATAATTCACCCCTCCACTTT	CASSTLYRGNYNSPLHF
TRBV27	NA	TRBJ2-3	TRBD2	TGTGCCAGCAGTTTACGGCTAGCGGGAGATACGCAGTATTTT	CASSLRLAGDTQYF
TRBV5-1	NA	TRBJ2-1	NA	TGCGCCAGCAGCTTGGTGGGCTCAGGGGATGAGCAGTTCTTC	CASSLVGSGDEQFF
TRBV27	NA	TRBJ2-7	TRBD2	TGTGCCAGCAGTTTAGCTAAAGCCTCGGGACTAGCGGGAAGGTTCGAGCAGTACTTC	CASSLAKASGLAGRFEQYF
TRBV7-6	once	TRBJ2-3	NA	TGTGCCAGCAGCCCTTTCACAGATACGCAGTATTTT	CASSPFTDTQYF
TRBV12-2	NA	TRBJ2-7	NA	TGTGCAAGTCCCATGACTAGCGGGAGTGGCCACGAGCAGTACTTC	CASPMTSGSGHEQYF
TRBV24-1	NA	TRBJ2-1	NA	TGTGCCACCAGTGATCCGACAGGGAGGTACAATGAGCAGTTCTTC	CATSDPTGRYNEQFF
TRBV28	NA	TRBJ2-3	NA	TGTGCCAGCCGTCAAGGCGGAAACACAGATACGCAGTATTTT	CASRQGGNTDTQYF
TRBV27	NA	TRBJ2-7	NA	TGTGCCAGCAGTTTAGACACTAGCCGTTTTTACGAGCAGTACTTC	CASSLDTSRFYEQYF
TRBV5-6	NA	TRBJ2-7	TRBD1	TGTGCCAGCAGCTTCACAGGGGACGAGCAGTACTTC	CASSFTGDEQYF
TRBV4-2	NA	TRBJ1-6	TRBD1	TGTGCCAGCAGCCCCGGGACAGGGGGATCACCCCTCCACTTT	CASSPGTGGSPLHF
TRBV20-1	NA	TRBJ1-4	NA	TGCAGTTATCGTATTTATGAAAAACTGTTTTTT	CSYRIYEKLFF
TRBV28	once	TRBJ1-4	NA	TGTGCCAGCAGTCCTAGGGACTCTCCGACGGAAAAACTGTTTTTT	CASSPRDSPTEKLFF
TRBV12-5	NA	TRBJ2-7	NA	TGTGCTAGTGGGCCTACCGTCTACGAGCAGTACTTC	CASGPTVYEQYF
TRBV5-6	NA	TRBJ1-5	NA	TGTGCCAGCAGCCAACAGGGAGGCAATCAGCCCCAGCATTTT	CASSQQGGNQPQHF
TRBV4-2	NA	TRBJ2-7	NA	TGTGCCAGCAGCCAAGAAGGACAGACCCCCGAGCAGTACTTC	CASSQEGQTPEQYF
TRBV6-2/TRBV6-3	few	TRBJ2-1	TRBD1	TGTGCCAGCAGTCTACAGGGGGTCGGTGAGCAGTTCTTC	CASSLQGVGEQFF
TRBV21-1	NA	TRBJ1-3	NA	TGTGCCAGCAGCAAAGGTAAGGGGGCACAAGACACCATATATTTT	CASSKGKGAQDTIYF
TRBV5-1	NA	TRBJ2-3	TRBD2	TGCGCCAGCAGGGGGGCTAGCGGGGCCCCAGATACGCAGTATTTT	CASRGASGAPDTQYF
TRBV5-1	NA	TRBJ1-2	NA	TGCGCCAGCAGCGTACGGGATAGCTATGGCTACACCTTC	CASSVRDSYGYTF
TRBV27	NA	TRBJ1-6	NA	TGTGCCAGCAGTTATTTAGGGGCTTCACCCCTCCACTTT	CASSYLGASPLHF
TRBV9	NA	TRBJ2-3	TRBD2	TGTGCCAGCAGCACCCGGACTAGCGGGCCAGATACGCAGTATTTT	CASSTRTSGPDTQYF
TRBV5-6	once	TRBJ1-2	NA	TGTGCCAGCAGCTTTGGCGGGAGCGATGGAGGCTACACCTTC	CASSFGGSDGGYTF